The text below deals with one T cell receptor (beta chain). The data are from a study of blood T cell repertoires in COVID-19. Assay used: immunoSEQ multiplex PCR; TCRdb lists only in-frame clones, some missing. The sample shows tens of thousands of clones, 88% of them seen only once. The sequence was collected from a woman between 55 and 75 years old with acute or convalescent COVID-19. Sequencing used peripheral blood.

CDR3 amino acids: CSASSGTGEETQYF. CDR3 sequence (DNA): TGCAGTGCTAGTTCGGGGACAGGGGAAGAGACCCAGTACTTC. The V gene is TRBV20-1, the J gene TRBJ2-5, with 10 bases identical to TRBD1. The junction had 4 bases not matched to a gene; V was cut back by 3 bases and J by 3 bases. Germline V gene lookup returns CDR1 DFQATT and CDR2 SNEGSKA (reference sequence). The CDR3 contains 14 residues.